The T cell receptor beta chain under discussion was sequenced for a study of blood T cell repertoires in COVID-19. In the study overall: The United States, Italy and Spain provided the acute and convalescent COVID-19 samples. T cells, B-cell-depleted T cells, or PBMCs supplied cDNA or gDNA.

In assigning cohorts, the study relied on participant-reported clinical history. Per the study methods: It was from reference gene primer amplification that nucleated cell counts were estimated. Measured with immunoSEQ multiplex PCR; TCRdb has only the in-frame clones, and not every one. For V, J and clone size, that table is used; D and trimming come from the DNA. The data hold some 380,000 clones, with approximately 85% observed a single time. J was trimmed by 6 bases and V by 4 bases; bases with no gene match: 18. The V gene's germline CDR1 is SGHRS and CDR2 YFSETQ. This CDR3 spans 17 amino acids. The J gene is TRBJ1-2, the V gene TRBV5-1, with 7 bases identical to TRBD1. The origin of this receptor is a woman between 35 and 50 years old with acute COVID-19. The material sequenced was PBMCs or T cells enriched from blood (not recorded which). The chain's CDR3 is CASSRGVTGAQYDGYTF. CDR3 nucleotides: TGCGCCAGCAGCCGCGGAGTAACAGGGGCGCAATACGATGGCTACACCTTC.